Listed below are T cell receptor beta chains from one sample, sequenced in a study of vaccination effects on CD4 cells after COVID-19. Repertoires were generated with immunoSEQ multiplex PCR, while TCRdb's copy carries only in-frame clones and drops some. The table includes approximately 37,000 clones, around 75% detected once. For these receptors, no antigen is known. The sample in question was CD4+ T cells from PBMCs cultured with a peptide pool, obtained before COVID-19 vaccination. All receptors derive from a human donor who had a prior SARS-CoV-2 infection. Both conserved end residues are part of each CDR3. Each record gives: V gene, D gene, clone size, J gene, CDR3 DNA, CDR3 protein. D genes are given only for firm matches. For some rows the clone size is stated as once, few or many, or as a class when expanded; others skip it.

v_gene: TRBV3-1/TRBV3-2
d_gene: NA
abundance: NA
j_gene: TRBJ2-5
CDR3nt: TGTGCCAGCAGCCCAAGGGTAACAACCCGAGGGACCCAGTACTTC
CDR3aa: CASSPRVTTRGTQYF

v_gene: TRBV7-3
d_gene: NA
abundance: NA
j_gene: TRBJ1-1
CDR3nt: TGTGCCAGCAGCTTGCTTCAGAACACTGAAGCTTTCTTT
CDR3aa: CASSLLQNTEAFF

v_gene: TRBV7-9
d_gene: TRBD1
abundance: NA
j_gene: TRBJ2-3
CDR3nt: TGTGCCAGCAGCTTAGCGGGGACAGCCCTCCCCACAGATACGCAGTATTTT
CDR3aa: CASSLAGTALPTDTQYF

v_gene: TRBV2
d_gene: TRBD1
abundance: NA
j_gene: TRBJ1-4
CDR3nt: TGTGCCAGCAGCGCGGGACAGACTAGTCCGAGGCTGTTTTTT
CDR3aa: CASSAGQTSPRLFF

v_gene: TRBV5-4
d_gene: TRBD2
abundance: NA
j_gene: TRBJ2-5
CDR3nt: TGTGCCAGCAGCTTGGGGCCGACTAGCGGGGTTAAAGAGACCCAGTACTTC
CDR3aa: CASSLGPTSGVKETQYF

v_gene: TRBV7-9
d_gene: NA
abundance: once
j_gene: TRBJ1-1
CDR3nt: TGTGCCAGCACCGCAAAGGCCAGGGGTAGCACTGAAGCTTTCTTT
CDR3aa: CASTAKARGSTEAFF

v_gene: TRBV2
d_gene: TRBD1
abundance: NA
j_gene: TRBJ1-6
CDR3nt: TGTGCCAGCATCGAAGACAGGGCGAGTTCACCCCTCCACTTT
CDR3aa: CASIEDRASSPLHF

v_gene: TRBV19
d_gene: NA
abundance: NA
j_gene: TRBJ1-2
CDR3nt: TGTGCCAGTAGTATTCCCCGGACTTTCCTCCTCGGGGGCTACACCTTC
CDR3aa: CASSIPRTFLLGGYTF

v_gene: TRBV27
d_gene: NA
abundance: few
j_gene: TRBJ1-4
CDR3nt: TGTGCCAGCAGTTTAGCAGGGTTGGATGAAAAACTGTTTTTT
CDR3aa: CASSLAGLDEKLFF

v_gene: TRBV15
d_gene: TRBD2
abundance: NA
j_gene: TRBJ2-1
CDR3nt: TGTGCCACCAGGAATAGCGGGGGGGCCACCAATGAGCAGTTCTTC
CDR3aa: CATRNSGGATNEQFF

v_gene: TRBV18
d_gene: NA
abundance: few
j_gene: TRBJ2-7
CDR3nt: TGTGCCAGCTCACCACGAGAGGGTGAGCAGTACTTC
CDR3aa: CASSPREGEQYF

v_gene: TRBV5-1
d_gene: TRBD1
abundance: NA
j_gene: TRBJ2-4
CDR3nt: TGCGCCAGCAGCTTGGCTACAGGGGCGGACATTCAGTACTTC
CDR3aa: CASSLATGADIQYF

v_gene: TRBV18
d_gene: TRBD1
abundance: NA
j_gene: TRBJ2-5
CDR3nt: TGTGCCAGCTCACTTCTGTCTCCCCAAAGGGGGCTACAAGAGACCCAGTACTTC
CDR3aa: CASSLLSPQRGLQETQYF

v_gene: TRBV10-3
d_gene: NA
abundance: NA
j_gene: TRBJ1-5
CDR3nt: TGTGCCATCAGTGAGTCCTGGAATCAGCCCCAGCATTTT
CDR3aa: CAISESWNQPQHF

v_gene: TRBV6-5
d_gene: NA
abundance: NA
j_gene: TRBJ2-7
CDR3nt: TGTGCCAGCAGTTGGGCCTACGAGCAGTACTTC
CDR3aa: CASSWAYEQYF

v_gene: TRBV5-4
d_gene: TRBD1
abundance: NA
j_gene: TRBJ1-4
CDR3nt: TGTGCCAGCAGCGCGGACAGGGTATATGAAAAACTGTTTTTT
CDR3aa: CASSADRVYEKLFF

v_gene: TRBV2
d_gene: TRBD2
abundance: NA
j_gene: TRBJ2-1
CDR3nt: TGTGCCAGCAGTGAACAGCGGGGCACCTTTGGTGAGCAGTTCTTC
CDR3aa: CASSEQRGTFGEQFF

v_gene: TRBV6-4
d_gene: NA
abundance: NA
j_gene: TRBJ2-2
CDR3nt: TGTGCCAGCTCACCACCGGGACTCTACACCGGGGAGCTGTTTTTT
CDR3aa: CASSPPGLYTGELFF